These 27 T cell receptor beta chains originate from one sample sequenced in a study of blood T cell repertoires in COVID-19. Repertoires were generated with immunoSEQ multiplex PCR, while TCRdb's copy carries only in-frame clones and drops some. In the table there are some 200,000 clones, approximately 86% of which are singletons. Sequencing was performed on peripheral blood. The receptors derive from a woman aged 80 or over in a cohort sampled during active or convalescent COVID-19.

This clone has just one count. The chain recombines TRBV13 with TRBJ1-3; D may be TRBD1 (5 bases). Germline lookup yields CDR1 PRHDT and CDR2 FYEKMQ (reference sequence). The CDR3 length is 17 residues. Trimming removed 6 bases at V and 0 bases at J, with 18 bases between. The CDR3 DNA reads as TGTGCCAGCAGGTTTCAGGGATCATATCTCTCTGGAAACACCATATATTTT. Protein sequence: CASRFQGSYLSGNTIYF. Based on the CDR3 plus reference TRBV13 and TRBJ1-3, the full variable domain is AAGVIQSPRHLIKEKRETATLKCYPIPRHDTVYWYQQGPGQDPQFLISFYEKMQSDKGSIPDRFSAQQFSDYHSELNMSSLELGDSALYFCASRFQGSYLSGNTIYFGEGSWLTVV.

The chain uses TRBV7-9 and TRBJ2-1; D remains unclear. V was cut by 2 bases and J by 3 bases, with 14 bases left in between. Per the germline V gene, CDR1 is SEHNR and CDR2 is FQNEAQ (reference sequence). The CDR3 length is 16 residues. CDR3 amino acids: CASSLRGKPYYNEQFF. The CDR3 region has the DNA TGTGCCAGCAGCTTACGCGGAAAACCCTACTACAATGAGCAGTTCTTC.

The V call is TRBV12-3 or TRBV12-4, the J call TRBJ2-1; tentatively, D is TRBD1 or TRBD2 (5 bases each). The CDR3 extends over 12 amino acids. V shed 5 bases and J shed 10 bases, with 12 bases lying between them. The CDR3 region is CASSLEGHEQFF. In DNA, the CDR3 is TGTGCCAGCAGTCTAGAGGGGCACGAGCAGTTCTTC.

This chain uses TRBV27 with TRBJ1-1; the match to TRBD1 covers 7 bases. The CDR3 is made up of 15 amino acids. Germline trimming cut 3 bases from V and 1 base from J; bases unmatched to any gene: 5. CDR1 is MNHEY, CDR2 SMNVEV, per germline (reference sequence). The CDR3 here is CASSFSGGKNTEAFF. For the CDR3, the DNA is TGTGCCAGCAGTTTTTCAGGGGGAAAGAACACTGAAGCTTTCTTT.

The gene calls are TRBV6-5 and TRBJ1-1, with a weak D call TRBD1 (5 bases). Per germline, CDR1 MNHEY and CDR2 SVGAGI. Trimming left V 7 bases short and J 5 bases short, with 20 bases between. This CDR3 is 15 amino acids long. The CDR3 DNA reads TGTGCCAGCACCTTGGGGGGTCCAGGACTTACTGAAGCTTTCTTT. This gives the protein CASTLGGPGLTEAFF.

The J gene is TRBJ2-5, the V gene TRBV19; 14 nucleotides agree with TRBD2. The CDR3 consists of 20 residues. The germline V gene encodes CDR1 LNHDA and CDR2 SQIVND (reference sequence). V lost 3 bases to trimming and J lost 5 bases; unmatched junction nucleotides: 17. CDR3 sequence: CASSMYLPGLAGAPGETQYF. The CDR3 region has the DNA TGTGCCAGTAGTATGTACCTGCCGGGACTAGCGGGAGCCCCAGGGGAGACCCAGTACTTC. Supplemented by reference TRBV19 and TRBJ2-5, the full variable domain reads DGGITQSPKYLFRKEGQNVTLSCEQNLNHDAMYWYRQDPGQGLRLIYYSQIVNDFQKGDIAEGYSVSREKKESFPLTVTSAQKNPTAFYLCASSMYLPGLAGAPGETQYFGPGTRLLVL.

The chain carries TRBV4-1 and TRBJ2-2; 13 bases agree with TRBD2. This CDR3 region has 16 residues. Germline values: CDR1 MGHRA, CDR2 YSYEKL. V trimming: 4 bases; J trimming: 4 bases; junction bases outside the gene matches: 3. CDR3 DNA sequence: TGCGCCAGCAGCCGAGGACTAGCGGGGGTCACCGGGGAGCTGTTTTTT. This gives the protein CASSRGLAGVTGELFF.

The CDR3: CASSMRQTNTGELFF. CDR3 DNA sequence: TGTGCCAGTAGTATGAGGCAGACGAACACCGGGGAGCTGTTTTTT. The rearrangement links TRBV19 to TRBJ2-2; D is unresolved. The CDR3 sequence is 15 residues long. Between the trimmed V and J ends, which lost 3 bases and 0 bases, there was a span of 8 bases. Per the germline V gene, CDR1 is LNHDA and CDR2 is SQIVND (reference sequence).

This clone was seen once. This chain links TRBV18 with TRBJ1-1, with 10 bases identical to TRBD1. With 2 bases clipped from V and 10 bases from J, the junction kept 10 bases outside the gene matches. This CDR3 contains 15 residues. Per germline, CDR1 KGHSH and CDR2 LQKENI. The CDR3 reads CASSPAIDRGPTAFF. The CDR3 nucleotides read TGTGCCAGCTCACCAGCGATAGACAGGGGGCCCACAGCTTTCTTT.

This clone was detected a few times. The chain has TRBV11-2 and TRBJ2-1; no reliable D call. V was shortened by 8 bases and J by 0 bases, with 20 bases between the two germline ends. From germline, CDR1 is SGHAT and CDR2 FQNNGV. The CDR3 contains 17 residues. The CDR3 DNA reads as TGTGCCAGCCGCCGTTTCACCGTGCTAAGCTCCTACAATGAGCAGTTCTTC. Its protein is CASRRFTVLSSYNEQFF.

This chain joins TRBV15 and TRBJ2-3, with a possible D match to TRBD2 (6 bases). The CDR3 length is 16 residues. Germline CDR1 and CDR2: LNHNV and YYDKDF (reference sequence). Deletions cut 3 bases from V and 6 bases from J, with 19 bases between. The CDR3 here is CATSREGKAQGDTQYF. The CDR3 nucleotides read TGTGCCACCAGCAGGGAGGGGAAGGCCCAGGGTGATACGCAGTATTTT. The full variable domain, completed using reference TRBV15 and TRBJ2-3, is DAMVIQNPRYQVTQFGKPVTLSCSQTLNHNVMYWYQQKSSQAPKLLFHYYDKDFNNEADTPDNFQSRRPNTSFCFLDIRSPGLGDTAMYLCATSREGKAQGDTQYFGPGTRLTVL.

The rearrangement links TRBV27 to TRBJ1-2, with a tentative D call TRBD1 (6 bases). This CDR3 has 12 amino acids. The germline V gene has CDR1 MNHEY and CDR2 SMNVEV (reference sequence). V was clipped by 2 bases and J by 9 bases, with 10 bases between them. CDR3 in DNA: TGTGCCAGCAGTTTAAGGGGGATCAGCTACACCTTC. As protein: CASSLRGISYTF.

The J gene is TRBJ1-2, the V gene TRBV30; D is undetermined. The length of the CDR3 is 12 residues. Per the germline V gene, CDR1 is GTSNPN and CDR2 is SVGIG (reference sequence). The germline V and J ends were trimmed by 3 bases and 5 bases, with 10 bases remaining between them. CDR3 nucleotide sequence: TGTGCCTGGAGGAAAGGAGGGTATGGCTACACCTTC. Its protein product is CAWRKGGYGYTF.

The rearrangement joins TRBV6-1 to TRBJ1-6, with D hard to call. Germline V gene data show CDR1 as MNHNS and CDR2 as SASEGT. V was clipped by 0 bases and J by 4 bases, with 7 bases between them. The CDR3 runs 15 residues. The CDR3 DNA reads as TGTGCCAGCAGTGAAGCCCAGGTTTATAATTCACCCCTCCACTTT. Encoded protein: CASSEAQVYNSPLHF.

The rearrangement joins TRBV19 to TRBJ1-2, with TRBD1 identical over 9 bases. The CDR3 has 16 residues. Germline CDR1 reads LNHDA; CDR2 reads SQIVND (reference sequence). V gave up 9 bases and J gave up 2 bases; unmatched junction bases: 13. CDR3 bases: TGTGCCAGCACGGACAGGGGATATAGGTCGAACTATGGCTACACCTTC. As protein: CASTDRGYRSNYGYTF.

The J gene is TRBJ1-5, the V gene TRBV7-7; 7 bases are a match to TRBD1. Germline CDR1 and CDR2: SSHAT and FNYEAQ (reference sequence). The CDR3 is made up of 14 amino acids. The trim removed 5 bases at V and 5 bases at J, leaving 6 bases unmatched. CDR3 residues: CASSPTGVHQPQHF. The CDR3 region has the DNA TGTGCCAGCAGCCCAACAGGGGTACATCAGCCCCAGCATTTT.

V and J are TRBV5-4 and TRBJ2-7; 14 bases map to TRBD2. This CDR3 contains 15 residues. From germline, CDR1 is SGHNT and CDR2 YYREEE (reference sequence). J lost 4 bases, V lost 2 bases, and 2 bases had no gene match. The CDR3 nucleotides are TGTGCCAGCAGCTTTGGACTAGCGGGGGGATACGAGCAGTACTTC. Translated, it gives CASSFGLAGGYEQYF.

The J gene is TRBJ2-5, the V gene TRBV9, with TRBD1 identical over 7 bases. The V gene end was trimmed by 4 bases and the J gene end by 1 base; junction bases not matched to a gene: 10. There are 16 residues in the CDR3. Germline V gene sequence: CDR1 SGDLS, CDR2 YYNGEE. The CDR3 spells CASSPIEGAFQETQYF. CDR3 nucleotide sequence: TGTGCCAGCAGCCCTATCGAGGGGGCTTTCCAAGAGACCCAGTACTTC.

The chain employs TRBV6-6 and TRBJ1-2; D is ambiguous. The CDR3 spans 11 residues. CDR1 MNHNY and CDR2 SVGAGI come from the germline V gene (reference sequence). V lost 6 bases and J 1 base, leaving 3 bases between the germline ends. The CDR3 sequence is CASSFNYGYTF. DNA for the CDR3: TGTGCCAGCAGCTTTAACTATGGCTACACCTTC.

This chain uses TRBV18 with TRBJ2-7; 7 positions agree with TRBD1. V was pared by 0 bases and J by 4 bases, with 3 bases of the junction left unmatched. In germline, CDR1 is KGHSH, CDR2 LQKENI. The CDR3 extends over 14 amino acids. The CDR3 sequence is CASSPPGQSYEQYV. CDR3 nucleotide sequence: TGTGCCAGCTCACCACCGGGACAGTCGTACGAGCAGTACGTC.

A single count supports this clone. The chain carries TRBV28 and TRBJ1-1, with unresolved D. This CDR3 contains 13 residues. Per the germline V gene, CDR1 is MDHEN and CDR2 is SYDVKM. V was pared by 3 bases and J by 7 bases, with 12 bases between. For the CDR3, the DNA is TGTGCCAGCAGTTTGGGAGGAGGGAATGAAGCTTTCTTT. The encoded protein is CASSLGGGNEAFF.

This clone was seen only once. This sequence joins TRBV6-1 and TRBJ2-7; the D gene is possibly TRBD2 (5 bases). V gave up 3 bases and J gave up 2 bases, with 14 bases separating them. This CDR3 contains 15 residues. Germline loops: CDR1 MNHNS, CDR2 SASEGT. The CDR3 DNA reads TGTGCCAGCAGTGAGCCCCAACCGAGGGCCTACGAGCAGTACGTC. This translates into CASSEPQPRAYEQYV.

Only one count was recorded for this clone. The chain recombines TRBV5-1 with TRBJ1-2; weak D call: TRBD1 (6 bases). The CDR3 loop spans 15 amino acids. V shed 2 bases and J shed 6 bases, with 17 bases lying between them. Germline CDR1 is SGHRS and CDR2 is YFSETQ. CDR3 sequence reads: CASSFRQGREDGYTF. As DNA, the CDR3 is TGCGCCAGCAGCTTCCGGCAGGGGAGAGAGGATGGCTACACCTTC.

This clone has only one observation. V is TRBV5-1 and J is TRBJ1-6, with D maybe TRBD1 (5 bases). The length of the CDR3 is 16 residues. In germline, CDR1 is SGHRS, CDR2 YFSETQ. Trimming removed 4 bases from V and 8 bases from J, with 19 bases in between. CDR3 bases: TGCGCCAGCAGCCCCCATGGGGCCACGGGGGATTCACCCCTCCACTTT. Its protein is CASSPHGATGDSPLHF.

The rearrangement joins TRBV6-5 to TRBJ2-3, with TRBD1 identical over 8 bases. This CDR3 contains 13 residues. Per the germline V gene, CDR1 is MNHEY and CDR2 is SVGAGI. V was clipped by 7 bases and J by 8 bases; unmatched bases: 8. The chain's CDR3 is CASTDSDRGTQYF. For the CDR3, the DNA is TGTGCCAGCACGGACAGCGACAGGGGTACGCAGTATTTT.

CDR3 in DNA: TGTGCCAGTAGGAACCAGGGTGCTGGAAACACCATATATTTT. It translates to CASRNQGAGNTIYF. V usage is TRBV19 and J usage is TRBJ1-3; D is perhaps TRBD1 (5 bases). V was pared by 6 bases and J by 2 bases, with 11 bases between. The CDR3 is made up of 14 amino acids. From germline, CDR1 is LNHDA and CDR2 SQIVND (reference sequence).

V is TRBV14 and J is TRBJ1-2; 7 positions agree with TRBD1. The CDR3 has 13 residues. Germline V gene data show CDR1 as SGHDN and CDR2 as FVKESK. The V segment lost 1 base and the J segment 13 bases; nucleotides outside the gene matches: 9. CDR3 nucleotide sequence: TGTGCCAGCAGCCAAGGGGGGACAGAAGACCCCACCTTC. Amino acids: CASSQGGTEDPTF.